The clone carrying this T cell receptor (beta chain) was observed once. Original analysis: Estimation of nucleated cell counts relied on the amplification of reference gene primers. This table comes from immunoSEQ multiplex PCR, and its TCRdb copy is limited to in-frame clones, with some not included. That table supplies the V and J calls and clone size; D and trimming were determined from the DNA. The sample holds a few hundred thousand clones, around 89% seen once. Germline V gene lookup returns CDR1 ENHRY and CDR2 SYGVKD. This CDR3 region has 15 residues. Trimming cost V 3 bases and J 0 bases, with 11 bases left between them. This specimen belongs to a study of blood T cell repertoires in COVID-19. Study-level information: The United States, Italy and Spain provided the acute and convalescent COVID-19 samples. T cells, B-cell-depleted T cells, or PBMCs provided the cDNA or gDNA that served as material.

Input material: peripheral blood. This receptor was taken from a man younger than 40 with acute or convalescent COVID-19. J is TRBJ1-1 and V is TRBV10-3; no clear D gene. The CDR3 DNA sequence: TGTGCCATCAGTGACTCGACGGGGATGAACACTGAAGCTTTCTTT. Its translation is CAISDSTGMNTEAFF.